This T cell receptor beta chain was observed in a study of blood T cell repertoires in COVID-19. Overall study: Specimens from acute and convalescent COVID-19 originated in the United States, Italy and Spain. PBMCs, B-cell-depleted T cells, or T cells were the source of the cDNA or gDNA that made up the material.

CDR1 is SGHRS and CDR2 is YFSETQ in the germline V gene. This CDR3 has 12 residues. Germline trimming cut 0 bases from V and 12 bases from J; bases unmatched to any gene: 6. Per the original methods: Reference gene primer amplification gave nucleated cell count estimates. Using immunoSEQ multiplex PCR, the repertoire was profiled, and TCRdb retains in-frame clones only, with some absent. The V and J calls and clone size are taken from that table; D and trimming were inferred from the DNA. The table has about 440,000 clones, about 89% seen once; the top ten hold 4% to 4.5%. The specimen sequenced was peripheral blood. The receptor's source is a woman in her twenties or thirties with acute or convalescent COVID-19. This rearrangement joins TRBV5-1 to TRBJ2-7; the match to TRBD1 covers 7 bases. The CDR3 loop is CASSLGDSTRYF. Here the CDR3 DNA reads TGCGCCAGCAGCTTGGGGGACAGCACGAGGTACTTC.